This is a list of T cell receptor beta chains from one sample in a study of cytomegalovirus exposure and HLA in healthy donors. Measured with immunoSEQ multiplex PCR; TCRdb has only the in-frame clones, and not every one. The sample carries about 50,000 clones, about 91% recorded once. The material sequenced was PBMCs. The origin of the receptors is a man younger than 30 in good health and CMV-seronegative. The CDR3 runs from the conserved cysteine through the conserved F or W. The D gene is left open where the match is weak. Size tells how often a clone was seen (once, few, many) or the class of an expanded clone, and some rows leave it out.

d_gene	j_gene	v_gene	abundance	CDR3aa	CDR3nt
TRBD2	TRBJ2-5	TRBV29-1	.	CSVGGTSFLVPQYF	TGCAGCGTGGGAGGGACTAGCTTTTTAGTCCCCCAGTACTTC
.	TRBJ1-4	TRBV20-1	once	CSARSPRGLFF	TGCAGTGCTAGATCACCAAGGGGACTGTTTTTT
TRBD1	TRBJ1-2	TRBV29-1	.	CSARQGPNYGYTF	TGCAGCGCCCGACAGGGCCCTAACTATGGCTACACCTTC
TRBD2	TRBJ2-5	TRBV7-2	once	CASSLRGGLAELQETQYF	TGTGCCAGCAGCTTACGGGGAGGACTAGCAGAATTACAAGAGACCCAGTACTTC
TRBD1	TRBJ1-2	TRBV6-1	medium-sized	CASSEEGTGAYGYTF	TGTGCCAGCAGTGAAGAAGGGACAGGGGCCTATGGCTACACCTTC
TRBD2	TRBJ2-7	TRBV27	.	CASSRAGLADEQYF	TGTGCCAGCAGTCGCGCAGGGCTAGCGGACGAGCAGTACTTC
TRBD1	TRBJ1-1	TRBV28	.	CASRTGNTEAFF	TGTGCCAGCCGGACAGGGAACACTGAAGCTTTCTTT
TRBD2	TRBJ2-7	TRBV28	.	CASSSVLAGVGYEQYF	TGTGCCAGCAGTTCCGTCCTCGCGGGAGTGGGCTACGAGCAGTACTTC
.	TRBJ1-2	TRBV28	.	CATTRGVGYTF	TGTGCCACGACCAGGGGAGTCGGCTACACCTTC
.	TRBJ1-1	TRBV13	.	CASSLGPGPLMNTEAFF	TGTGCCAGCAGCTTGGGGCCGGGTCCCCTCATGAACACTGAAGCTTTCTTT
TRBD2	TRBJ2-7	TRBV7-2	once	CASSLKGTSGRAEFLEQYF	TGTGCCAGCAGCTTAAAGGGAACTAGCGGGAGGGCCGAGTTTCTGGAGCAGTACTTC
.	TRBJ2-2	TRBV10-1	.	CASSDDGTGDTGELFF	TGCGCCAGCAGTGATGACGGGACGGGGGACACCGGGGAGCTGTTTTTT
TRBD2	TRBJ2-5	TRBV28	.	CASSPWGLAGRQETQYF	TGTGCCAGCAGTCCTTGGGGACTAGCGGGCCGCCAGGAGACCCAGTACTTC
.	TRBJ2-5	TRBV5-1	.	CASSLYPSRLGGTAVDQETQYF	TGCGCCAGCAGCTTATATCCCTCCCGGCTTGGAGGGACAGCGGTCGACCAAGAGACCCAGTACTTC
TRBD1	TRBJ1-2	TRBV11-3	.	CASSLGAGGKWYGYTF	TGTGCCAGCAGCTTAGGGGCAGGGGGTAAATGGTATGGCTACACCTTC
TRBD2	TRBJ2-2	TRBV5-6	.	CASSLGSGRATGELFF	TGTGCCAGCAGCTTGGGCAGCGGGAGGGCCACCGGGGAGCTGTTTTTT
.	TRBJ2-7	TRBV27	.	CASSLSAQGGANEQYF	TGTGCCAGCAGTTTATCGGCCCAAGGGGGAGCAAACGAGCAGTACTTC
.	TRBJ2-2	TRBV2	.	CASTVSGELFF	TGTGCCAGCACCGTCTCCGGGGAGCTGTTTTTT
.	TRBJ2-4	TRBV6-5	.	CASSWTGGAKNIQYF	TGTGCCAGCAGCTGGACTGGTGGAGCCAAAAACATTCAGTACTTC
TRBD2	TRBJ2-1	TRBV28	.	CASSLFGTSNEQFF	TGTGCCAGCAGTTTATTTGGGACTAGCAATGAGCAGTTCTTC
TRBD2	TRBJ2-1	TRBV28	.	CASPPAGGRGSNEQFF	TGTGCCAGCCCCCCGGCGGGAGGGCGCGGGAGCAATGAGCAGTTCTTC
.	TRBJ2-5	TRBV4-1	.	CASKAGGQETQYF	TGCGCCTCTAAGGCGGGTGGCCAAGAGACCCAGTACTTC
.	TRBJ2-7	TRBV5-6	.	CASSLLAGLFSYEQYF	TGTGCCAGCAGCTTATTGGCGGGCCTTTTCTCCTACGAGCAGTACTTC
TRBD1	TRBJ2-2	TRBV7-9	.	CASSPRQGAGELFF	TGTGCCAGCAGCCCCAGACAGGGTGCCGGGGAGCTGTTTTTT
.	TRBJ2-7	TRBV6-4	.	CASSDSPGNYEQYF	TGTGCCAGCAGTGACTCCCCAGGGAACTACGAGCAGTACTTC
TRBD1	TRBJ2-1	TRBV5-6	.	CASSSASGQGRYNEQFF	TGTGCCAGCAGCTCCGCTAGCGGACAGGGGCGGTACAATGAGCAGTTCTTC
.	TRBJ2-3	TRBV2	.	CASSESWEAQISDTQYF	TGTGCCAGCAGTGAATCGTGGGAGGCCCAGATCTCAGATACGCAGTATTTT
.	TRBJ2-1	TRBV7-8	.	CASRASDYTYNEQFF	TGTGCCAGCAGAGCTAGCGACTATACCTACAATGAGCAGTTCTTC
TRBD2	TRBJ2-1	TRBV30	.	CAWIGAGGIRHEQFF	TGTGCCTGGATCGGGGCGGGAGGCATTCGCCATGAGCAGTTCTTC
.	TRBJ1-3	TRBV10-3	.	CAISYPPRGQTGNTIYF	TGTGCCATCAGCTACCCCCCCAGGGGACAAACTGGAAACACCATATATTTT
.	TRBJ2-7	TRBV30	.	CAWQQLSSYEQYF	TGTGCCTGGCAACAGTTAAGCTCCTACGAGCAGTACTTC
.	TRBJ1-1	TRBV18	.	CASSWGGNTEAFF	TGTGCCAGCTCGTGGGGGGGGAACACTGAAGCTTTCTTT
TRBD1	TRBJ1-5	TRBV6-5	.	CASSYAGGGQPQHF	TGTGCCAGCAGTTACGCAGGGGGCGGGCAGCCCCAGCATTTT
TRBD2	TRBJ2-7	TRBV28	.	CASSLRGLGHEQYF	TGTGCCAGCAGTTTAAGAGGACTAGGCCACGAGCAGTACTTC
.	TRBJ1-2	TRBV29-1	.	CSVKNRVSGYTF	TGCAGCGTTAAAAACAGGGTTAGTGGCTACACCTTC
.	TRBJ2-5	TRBV27	.	CASSFDQETQYF	TGTGCCAGCAGTTTCGACCAAGAGACCCAGTACTTC
TRBD2	TRBJ2-2	TRBV7-2	.	CASSARRESTGELFF	TGTGCCAGCAGCGCAAGGCGGGAGAGCACCGGGGAGCTGTTTTTT
TRBD2	TRBJ2-3	TRBV6-1	.	CASSDALAVTDTQYF	TGTGCCAGCAGTGATGCCCTAGCGGTCACAGATACGCAGTATTTT
TRBD1	TRBJ2-7	TRBV5-6	.	CASSQDRAYEQYF	TGTGCCAGCAGCCAAGACAGGGCCTACGAGCAGTACTTC
.	TRBJ2-7	TRBV27	.	CASSVYSTGLAYEQYF	TGTGCCAGCTCAGTTTACTCCACAGGGCTCGCCTACGAGCAGTACTTC
TRBD2	TRBJ2-5	TRBV28	.	CASRPGGSEETQYF	TGTGCCAGCAGGCCGGGAGGGAGCGAAGAGACCCAGTACTTC
.	TRBJ1-5	TRBV10-3	.	CAISEYQGVPQHF	TGTGCCATCAGTGAGTATCAAGGGGTGCCCCAGCATTTT
.	TRBJ2-5	TRBV6-6	.	CAVSYGQKETQYF	TGTGCCGTAAGTTATGGGCAGAAAGAGACCCAGTACTTC
TRBD2	TRBJ2-3	TRBV19	.	CASSQGLATDTQYF	TGTGCCAGTAGCCAGGGACTAGCCACAGATACGCAGTATTTT
.	TRBJ2-1	TRBV7-9	.	CASSSPGLTEYNEQFF	TGTGCCAGCAGCTCCCCCGGACTAACGGAGTACAATGAGCAGTTCTTC
TRBD2	TRBJ2-7	TRBV20-1	.	CSASQLARWYF	TGCAGTGCTAGTCAACTAGCGAGGTGGTACTTC
.	TRBJ2-2	TRBV11-2	.	CASSLRAGELFF	TGTGCCAGCAGCCTTAGAGCCGGGGAGCTGTTTTTT
.	TRBJ2-7	TRBV9	.	CASSGRDRYEQYF	TGTGCCAGCAGCGGTCGAGACAGGTACGAGCAGTACTTC
.	TRBJ2-6	TRBV27	.	CASSLPRGAGANVLTF	TGTGCCAGCAGTTTACCCAGGGGAGCTGGGGCCAACGTCCTGACTTTC
TRBD1	TRBJ2-1	TRBV30	.	CAWSVDRGIEQFF	TGTGCCTGGAGCGTGGACAGGGGGATTGAGCAGTTCTTC
.	TRBJ1-1	TRBV5-1	once	CAKSRGGTEAFF	TGCGCCAAGAGTCGGGGGGGCACTGAAGCTTTCTTT
TRBD1	TRBJ1-2	TRBV10-3	.	CAITQTGTGYGYTF	TGTGCCATCACTCAAACCGGGACAGGATATGGCTACACCTTC
.	TRBJ2-3	TRBV11-2	.	CASTPVRLSTDTQYF	TGTGCCAGCACCCCCGTGCGGCTTAGCACAGATACGCAGTATTTT
.	TRBJ2-2	TRBV29-1	.	CSVDGTTGELFF	TGCAGCGTTGATGGCACCACCGGGGAGCTGTTTTTT
TRBD1	TRBJ1-3	TRBV9	.	CASSVAGQGDGNTIYF	TGTGCCAGCAGCGTAGCTGGGCAGGGGGACGGAAACACCATATATTTT
TRBD1	TRBJ2-7	TRBV6-5	few	CASSYWGTDEGFEQYF	TGTGCCAGCAGTTACTGGGGGACAGACGAGGGGTTCGAGCAGTACTTC
.	TRBJ2-1	TRBV2	.	CASSDRGSSYNEQFF	TGTGCCAGCAGTGACCGGGGGAGCTCCTACAATGAGCAGTTCTTC
.	TRBJ1-2	TRBV2	.	CASRSTLFIGYTF	TGTGCCAGCAGGTCCACACTATTTATTGGCTACACCTTC
TRBD2	TRBJ2-5	TRBV7-9	.	CASSHRGLAGETQYF	TGTGCCAGCAGCCACAGGGGACTAGCGGGAGAGACCCAGTACTTC
TRBD1	TRBJ2-1	TRBV9	.	CASGIGTGGNEQFF	TGTGCCAGCGGTATCGGGACAGGGGGCAATGAGCAGTTCTTC